A selection of T cell receptor beta chains follows, all from one sample in a study of T cell changes during pregnancy in multiple sclerosis. The table came from immunoSEQ multiplex PCR; TCRdb's copy has only in-frame clones and leaves some out. The table shows 55,000 to 95,000 clones, with 90% to 95% occurring only once. The sample in question was peripheral blood, obtained in the second trimester of pregnancy. Receptors were obtained from a female donor in good health, enrolled as a control in a pregnancy study. CDR3s include the opening cysteine and the closing phenylalanine or tryptophan. Fields, in order: clone size, V gene, J gene, D gene, CDR3 DNA, CDR3 protein. D genes are given only for firm matches. The listing skips clone size in some rows; elsewhere it reads once, few, many or a size class.

abundance: NA
v_gene: TRBV6-4
j_gene: TRBJ2-6
d_gene: NA
CDR3nt: TGTGCCAGCAGTGACGGGCAGGGGCCCTCTGGGGCCAACGTCCTGACTTTC
CDR3aa: CASSDGQGPSGANVLTF

abundance: NA
v_gene: TRBV4-1
j_gene: TRBJ2-5
d_gene: NA
CDR3nt: TGCGCCAGCAGCCAAGCATCTATCGGAGGGGAAGAGACCCAGTACTTC
CDR3aa: CASSQASIGGEETQYF

abundance: NA
v_gene: TRBV7-8
j_gene: TRBJ1-5
d_gene: TRBD1
CDR3nt: TGTGCCAGCAGCCTGCGGACAGGGGGCCGGTGGAATCAGCCCCAGCATTTT
CDR3aa: CASSLRTGGRWNQPQHF

abundance: NA
v_gene: TRBV23-1
j_gene: TRBJ1-4
d_gene: TRBD1
CDR3nt: TGCGCCAGCAGTCACTTAGACAGGGTTGGCGAAAAACTGTTTTTT
CDR3aa: CASSHLDRVGEKLFF

abundance: NA
v_gene: TRBV5-4
j_gene: TRBJ2-7
d_gene: NA
CDR3nt: TGTGCCAGCAGCCACGAGGGGGGGCCGGGAGAGCAGTACTTC
CDR3aa: CASSHEGGPGEQYF

abundance: medium-sized
v_gene: TRBV5-4
j_gene: TRBJ2-2
d_gene: NA
CDR3nt: TGTGCCAGCAGCCCCTCTAACACCGGGGAGCTGTTTTTT
CDR3aa: CASSPSNTGELFF

abundance: NA
v_gene: TRBV28
j_gene: TRBJ1-3
d_gene: NA
CDR3nt: TGTGCCAGCAGTTTTTCAGGGGATGGAAACACCATATATTTT
CDR3aa: CASSFSGDGNTIYF

abundance: once
v_gene: TRBV29-1
j_gene: TRBJ2-1
d_gene: TRBD2
CDR3nt: TGCAGCGGGCTCAGCGGGGCGTCCTACAATGAGCAGTTCTTC
CDR3aa: CSGLSGASYNEQFF

abundance: NA
v_gene: TRBV28
j_gene: TRBJ2-3
d_gene: NA
CDR3nt: TGTGCCAGCAGTTCGTCGGCAGATACGCAGTATTTT
CDR3aa: CASSSSADTQYF

abundance: NA
v_gene: TRBV5-5
j_gene: TRBJ1-1
d_gene: TRBD1
CDR3nt: TGTGCCAGCCACCCACGGGGGACAGGGAGGAACACTGAAGCTTTCTTT
CDR3aa: CASHPRGTGRNTEAFF

abundance: NA
v_gene: TRBV30
j_gene: TRBJ1-2
d_gene: NA
CDR3nt: TGTGCCTGCCCCGACAGAAACTATGGCTACACCTTC
CDR3aa: CACPDRNYGYTF

abundance: NA
v_gene: TRBV7-9
j_gene: TRBJ2-7
d_gene: TRBD1
CDR3nt: TGTGCCAGCAGCTTACGGCAGGGGGCGAACGAGCAGTACTTC
CDR3aa: CASSLRQGANEQYF

abundance: NA
v_gene: TRBV5-4
j_gene: TRBJ2-7
d_gene: TRBD1
CDR3nt: TGTGCCAGCAGCTTGGACTCAGGGGGTTTGAGCTACGAGCAGTACTTC
CDR3aa: CASSLDSGGLSYEQYF

abundance: NA
v_gene: TRBV6-1
j_gene: TRBJ2-3
d_gene: TRBD2
CDR3nt: TGTGCCAGCAGTGAACTAACGGGACTAGGCACAGATACGCAGTATTTT
CDR3aa: CASSELTGLGTDTQYF

abundance: NA
v_gene: TRBV18
j_gene: TRBJ2-3
d_gene: NA
CDR3nt: TGTGCCAGCTCCTCACTGTCCGCAGATACGCAGTATTTT
CDR3aa: CASSSLSADTQYF

abundance: NA
v_gene: TRBV5-6
j_gene: TRBJ2-1
d_gene: TRBD2
CDR3nt: TGTGCCAGCAGCTTGCGCGGGGGAGCCTACAATGAGCAGTTCTTC
CDR3aa: CASSLRGGAYNEQFF

abundance: once
v_gene: TRBV6-6
j_gene: TRBJ1-3
d_gene: TRBD1
CDR3nt: TGTGCCAGCAGTGACCAGGGGGCCCCTGGAAACACCATATATTTT
CDR3aa: CASSDQGAPGNTIYF

abundance: NA
v_gene: TRBV7-8
j_gene: TRBJ2-5
d_gene: TRBD1
CDR3nt: TGTGCCAGCAGCTTACAGATATACAGGGGCCAAGAGACCCAGTACTTC
CDR3aa: CASSLQIYRGQETQYF

abundance: few
v_gene: TRBV4-1
j_gene: TRBJ1-2
d_gene: NA
CDR3nt: TGCGCCAGCAGCCAAGATTCTCCATTCAGGACACCGTCGGGCTATGGCTACACCTTC
CDR3aa: CASSQDSPFRTPSGYGYTF

abundance: once
v_gene: TRBV19
j_gene: TRBJ1-2
d_gene: NA
CDR3nt: TGTGCCAGCCAATATGCAGACTACTATGGCTACACCTTC
CDR3aa: CASQYADYYGYTF

abundance: NA
v_gene: TRBV18
j_gene: TRBJ1-4
d_gene: NA
CDR3nt: TGTGCCAGCTCAGCCTTGGGGGCTACTAATGAAAAACTGTTTTTT
CDR3aa: CASSALGATNEKLFF

abundance: NA
v_gene: TRBV20-1
j_gene: TRBJ1-2
d_gene: NA
CDR3nt: TGCAGTGCCGACCACAGGGAACGCTACACCTTC
CDR3aa: CSADHRERYTF

abundance: once
v_gene: TRBV19
j_gene: TRBJ1-2
d_gene: TRBD1
CDR3nt: TGTGCCAGTAGCCGGACAGGGGGCCGCGTCGCGGTCTATGGCTACACCTTC
CDR3aa: CASSRTGGRVAVYGYTF

abundance: NA
v_gene: TRBV10-3
j_gene: TRBJ1-1
d_gene: TRBD1
CDR3nt: TGTGCCATCAGTGAGGACAGGGGGAACACTGAAGCTTTCTTT
CDR3aa: CAISEDRGNTEAFF

abundance: NA
v_gene: TRBV10-3
j_gene: TRBJ2-7
d_gene: TRBD1
CDR3nt: TGTGCCATCAGTGAAGGGACAGGTCTGGGTCGCCCCTACGAGCAGTACTTC
CDR3aa: CAISEGTGLGRPYEQYF

abundance: NA
v_gene: TRBV15
j_gene: TRBJ2-3
d_gene: TRBD2
CDR3nt: TGTGCCACTTACCTTCAGCGGGGGGGGCGTGTTACGCAGTATTTT
CDR3aa: CATYLQRGGRVTQYF

abundance: NA
v_gene: TRBV7-6
j_gene: TRBJ1-1
d_gene: NA
CDR3nt: TGTGCCAGCAGCTTAGGGGCACGCACTGAAGCTTTCTTT
CDR3aa: CASSLGARTEAFF

abundance: NA
v_gene: TRBV9
j_gene: TRBJ2-5
d_gene: TRBD2
CDR3nt: TGTGCCAGCAGCGTAGGGCTAGCGGGGGGACACCGGGAGACCCAGTACTTC
CDR3aa: CASSVGLAGGHRETQYF

abundance: NA
v_gene: TRBV5-1
j_gene: TRBJ1-2
d_gene: NA
CDR3nt: TGCGCCAGCAGCTTGGGACAGAACTATGGCTACACCTTC
CDR3aa: CASSLGQNYGYTF

abundance: NA
v_gene: TRBV11-2
j_gene: TRBJ1-4
d_gene: NA
CDR3nt: TGTGCCAGCAGACAGTTTGCAACTAATGAAAAACTGTTTTTT
CDR3aa: CASRQFATNEKLFF

abundance: once
v_gene: TRBV7-2
j_gene: TRBJ2-7
d_gene: TRBD2
CDR3nt: TGTGCCAGCAGCTTAGTCCCCGGGACTAGCGGATCCTCCTACGAGCAGTACTTC
CDR3aa: CASSLVPGTSGSSYEQYF

abundance: NA
v_gene: TRBV6-1
j_gene: TRBJ2-1
d_gene: NA
CDR3nt: TGTGCCAGCAGTGCCCAACTACTCCGCTCCTACAATGAGCAGTTCTTC
CDR3aa: CASSAQLLRSYNEQFF

abundance: NA
v_gene: TRBV6-5
j_gene: TRBJ1-3
d_gene: NA
CDR3nt: TGTGCCAGCAGTTATCGCTGGGGCTCCCCTGGAAACACCATATATTTT
CDR3aa: CASSYRWGSPGNTIYF

abundance: NA
v_gene: TRBV4-3
j_gene: TRBJ2-7
d_gene: NA
CDR3nt: TGCGCCAGCAGCTACGTCCAGGGGCCTAGCTCCTACGAGCAGTACTTC
CDR3aa: CASSYVQGPSSYEQYF

abundance: NA
v_gene: TRBV7-9
j_gene: TRBJ1-1
d_gene: NA
CDR3nt: TGTGCCAGCAGCACAGGGCCGAACACTGAAGCTTTCTTT
CDR3aa: CASSTGPNTEAFF

abundance: NA
v_gene: TRBV30
j_gene: TRBJ1-1
d_gene: NA
CDR3nt: TGTGCCTGGAGAGACATGAACACTGAAGCTTTCTTT
CDR3aa: CAWRDMNTEAFF

abundance: NA
v_gene: TRBV15
j_gene: TRBJ2-7
d_gene: NA
CDR3nt: TGTGCCACCAGCAGGGGACTCGGACAGGCCAACTACGAGCAGTACTTC
CDR3aa: CATSRGLGQANYEQYF

abundance: NA
v_gene: TRBV7-3
j_gene: TRBJ1-6
d_gene: NA
CDR3nt: TGTGCCAGCAGCCCTCAGGGTGGGCATAATTCACCCCTCCACTTT
CDR3aa: CASSPQGGHNSPLHF

abundance: few
v_gene: TRBV7-9
j_gene: TRBJ1-1
d_gene: NA
CDR3nt: TGTGCCAGCAACCGACCCAGGGCCACTGAAGCTTTCTTT
CDR3aa: CASNRPRATEAFF

abundance: NA
v_gene: TRBV4-3
j_gene: TRBJ1-4
d_gene: TRBD1
CDR3nt: TGCGCCAGCAGCCAGTCAGGGGGCGAATATGAAAAACTGTTTTTT
CDR3aa: CASSQSGGEYEKLFF

abundance: once
v_gene: TRBV5-6
j_gene: TRBJ2-3
d_gene: TRBD2
CDR3nt: TGTGCCAGCAGCTTGTTCGAAGCGGGGGGGCTATCAGATACGCAGTATTTT
CDR3aa: CASSLFEAGGLSDTQYF

abundance: NA
v_gene: TRBV4-2
j_gene: TRBJ2-7
d_gene: TRBD2
CDR3nt: TGTGCCAGCAGCCAAGCTAGCGGCTACGAGCAGTACTTC
CDR3aa: CASSQASGYEQYF

abundance: NA
v_gene: TRBV6-1
j_gene: TRBJ1-1
d_gene: NA
CDR3nt: TGTGCCAGCAGTGAAAGTAACAAAGCTGAAGCTTTCTTT
CDR3aa: CASSESNKAEAFF

abundance: NA
v_gene: TRBV7-2
j_gene: TRBJ1-3
d_gene: TRBD1
CDR3nt: TGTGCCAGCAGTGGGGACAGGTCAGGAAACACCATATATTTT
CDR3aa: CASSGDRSGNTIYF

abundance: NA
v_gene: TRBV5-1
j_gene: TRBJ1-3
d_gene: NA
CDR3nt: TGCGCCAGCAGCCCGGGGTCGGGGAGGGGAAACACCATATATTTT
CDR3aa: CASSPGSGRGNTIYF

abundance: NA
v_gene: TRBV10-1
j_gene: TRBJ1-2
d_gene: NA
CDR3nt: TGCGCCAGTTCGCGAAGACTCGGGGGTGGCTACACCTTC
CDR3aa: CASSRRLGGGYTF

abundance: NA
v_gene: TRBV6-1
j_gene: TRBJ1-3
d_gene: NA
CDR3nt: TGTGCCAGCAGTGAAATCAGCTCTGGAAACACCATATATTTT
CDR3aa: CASSEISSGNTIYF

abundance: once
v_gene: TRBV5-1
j_gene: TRBJ1-6
d_gene: TRBD1
CDR3nt: TGCGCCAGTGGAGGGGGCGCGAGTAATTCACCCCTCCACTTT
CDR3aa: CASGGGASNSPLHF

abundance: NA
v_gene: TRBV7-2
j_gene: TRBJ2-3
d_gene: TRBD2
CDR3nt: TGTGCCAGCAGCTTCCCCGGGACTATTCAGTATTTT
CDR3aa: CASSFPGTIQYF

abundance: NA
v_gene: TRBV5-6
j_gene: TRBJ2-1
d_gene: NA
CDR3nt: TGTGCCAGCAGCGGGGGCCATGAGCAGTTCTTC
CDR3aa: CASSGGHEQFF

abundance: NA
v_gene: TRBV9
j_gene: TRBJ2-7
d_gene: TRBD2
CDR3nt: TGTGCCAGCAGCTCCAGCTCAAGCGGGGCGCGCGAGCAGTACTTC
CDR3aa: CASSSSSSGAREQYF

abundance: NA
v_gene: TRBV13
j_gene: TRBJ2-1
d_gene: NA
CDR3nt: TGTGCCAGCAGCTTAGTGGTAACAGGGTCACAAGAGCAGTTCTTC
CDR3aa: CASSLVVTGSQEQFF